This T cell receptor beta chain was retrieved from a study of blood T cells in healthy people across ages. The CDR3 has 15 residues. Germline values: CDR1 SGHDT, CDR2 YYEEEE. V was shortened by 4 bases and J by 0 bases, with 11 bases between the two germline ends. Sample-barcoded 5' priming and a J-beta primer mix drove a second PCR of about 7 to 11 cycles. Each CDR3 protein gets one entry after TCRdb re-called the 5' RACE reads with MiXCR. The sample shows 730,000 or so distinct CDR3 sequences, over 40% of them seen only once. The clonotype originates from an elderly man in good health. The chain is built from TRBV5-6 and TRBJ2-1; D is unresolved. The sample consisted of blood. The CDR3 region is CASSPTTSSYNEQFF. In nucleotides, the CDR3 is TGTGCCAGCAGCCCCACAACGAGCTCCTACAATGAGCAGTTCTTC.